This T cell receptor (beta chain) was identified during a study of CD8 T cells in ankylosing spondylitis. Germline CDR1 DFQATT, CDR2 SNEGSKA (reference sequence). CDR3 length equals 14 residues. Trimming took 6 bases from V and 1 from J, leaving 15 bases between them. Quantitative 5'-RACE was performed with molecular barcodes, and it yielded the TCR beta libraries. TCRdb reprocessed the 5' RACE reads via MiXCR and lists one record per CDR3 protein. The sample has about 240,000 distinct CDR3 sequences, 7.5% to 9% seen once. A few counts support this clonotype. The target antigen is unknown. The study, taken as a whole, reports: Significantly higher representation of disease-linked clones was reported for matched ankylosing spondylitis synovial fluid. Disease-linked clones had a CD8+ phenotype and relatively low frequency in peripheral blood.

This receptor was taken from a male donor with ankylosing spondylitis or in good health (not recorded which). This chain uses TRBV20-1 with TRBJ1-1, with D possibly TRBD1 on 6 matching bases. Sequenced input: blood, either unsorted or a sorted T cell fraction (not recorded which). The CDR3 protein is CSARGGATNTEAFF. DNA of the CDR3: TGCAGTGCCCGGGGGGGGGCAACGAACACTGAAGCTTTCTTT.